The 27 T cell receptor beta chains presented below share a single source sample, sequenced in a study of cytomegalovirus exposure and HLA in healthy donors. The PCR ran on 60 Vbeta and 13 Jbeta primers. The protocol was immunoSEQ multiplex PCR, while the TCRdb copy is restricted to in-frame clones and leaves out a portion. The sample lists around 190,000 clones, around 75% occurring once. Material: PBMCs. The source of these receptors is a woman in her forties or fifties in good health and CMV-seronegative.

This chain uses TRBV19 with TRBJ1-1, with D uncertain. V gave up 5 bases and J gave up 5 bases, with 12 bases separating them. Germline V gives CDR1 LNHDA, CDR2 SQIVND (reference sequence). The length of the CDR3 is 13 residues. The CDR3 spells CASSYLGGTEAFF. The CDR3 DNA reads TGTGCCAGTAGTTACCTGGGAGGAACTGAAGCTTTCTTT.

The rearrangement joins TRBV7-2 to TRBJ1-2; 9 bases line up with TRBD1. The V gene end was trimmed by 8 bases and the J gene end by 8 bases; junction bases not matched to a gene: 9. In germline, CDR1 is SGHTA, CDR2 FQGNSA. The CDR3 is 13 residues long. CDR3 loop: CASGHTGGSGYTF. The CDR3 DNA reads TGTGCCAGCGGCCATACAGGGGGCTCCGGCTACACCTTC.

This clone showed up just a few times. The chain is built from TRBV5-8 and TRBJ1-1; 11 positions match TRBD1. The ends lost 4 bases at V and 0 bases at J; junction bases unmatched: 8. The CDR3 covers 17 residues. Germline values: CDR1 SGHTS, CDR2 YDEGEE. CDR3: CASSPRTGGRVNTEAFF. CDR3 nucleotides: TGTGCCAGCAGCCCACGGACAGGGGGCCGGGTGAACACTGAAGCTTTCTTT.

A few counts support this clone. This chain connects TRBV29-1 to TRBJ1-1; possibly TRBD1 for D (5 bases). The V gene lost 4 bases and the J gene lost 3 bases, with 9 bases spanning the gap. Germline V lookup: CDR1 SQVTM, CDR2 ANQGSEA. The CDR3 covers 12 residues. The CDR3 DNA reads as TGCAGCGTTGCCAGGGTGGACACTGAAGCTTTCTTT. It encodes CSVARVDTEAFF. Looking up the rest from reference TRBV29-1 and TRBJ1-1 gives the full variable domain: SAVISQKPSRDICQRGTSLTIQCQVDSQVTMMFWYRQQPGQSLTLIATANQGSEATYESGFVIDKFPISRPNLTFSTLTVSNMSPEDSSIYLCSVARVDTEAFFGQGTRLTVV.

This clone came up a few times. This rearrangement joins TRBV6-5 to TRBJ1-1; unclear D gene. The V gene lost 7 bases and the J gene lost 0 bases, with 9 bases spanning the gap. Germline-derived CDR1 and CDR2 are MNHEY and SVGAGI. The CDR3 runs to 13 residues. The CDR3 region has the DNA TGTGCCAGCATCGGAGCTTTGAACACTGAAGCTTTCTTT. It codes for CASIGALNTEAFF.

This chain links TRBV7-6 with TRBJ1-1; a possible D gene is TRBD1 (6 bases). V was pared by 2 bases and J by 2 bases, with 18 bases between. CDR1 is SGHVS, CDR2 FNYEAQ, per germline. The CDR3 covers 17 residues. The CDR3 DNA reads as TGTGCCAGCAGCTTAAAGGACCAAGGACAGAGAAACACTGAAGCTTTCTTT. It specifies CASSLKDQGQRNTEAFF.

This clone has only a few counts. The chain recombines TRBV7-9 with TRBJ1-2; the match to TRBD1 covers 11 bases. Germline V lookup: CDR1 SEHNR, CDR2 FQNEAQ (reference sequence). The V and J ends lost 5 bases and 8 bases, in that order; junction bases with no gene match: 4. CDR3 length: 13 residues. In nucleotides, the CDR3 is TGTGCCAGCAGCCGGGACAGGGGGGTAGGCTACACCTTC. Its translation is CASSRDRGVGYTF.

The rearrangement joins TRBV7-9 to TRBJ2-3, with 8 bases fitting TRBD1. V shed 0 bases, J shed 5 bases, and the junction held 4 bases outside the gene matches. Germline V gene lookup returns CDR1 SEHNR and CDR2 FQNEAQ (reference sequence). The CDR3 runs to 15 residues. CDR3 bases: TGTGCCAGCAGCTTAGCGCCAGGGGGCCAAGATACGCAGTATTTT. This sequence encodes CASSLAPGGQDTQYF.

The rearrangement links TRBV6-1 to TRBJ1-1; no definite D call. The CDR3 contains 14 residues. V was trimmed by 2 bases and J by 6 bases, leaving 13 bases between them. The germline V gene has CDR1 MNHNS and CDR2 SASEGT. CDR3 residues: CASSEPGRRSEAFF. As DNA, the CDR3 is TGTGCCAGCAGTGAACCGGGGAGGAGGTCTGAAGCTTTCTTT.

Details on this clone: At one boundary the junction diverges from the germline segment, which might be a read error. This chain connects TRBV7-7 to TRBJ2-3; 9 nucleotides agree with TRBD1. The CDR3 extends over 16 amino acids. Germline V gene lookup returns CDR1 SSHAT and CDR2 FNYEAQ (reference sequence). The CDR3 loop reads CASSLGPDRGTDTQYF. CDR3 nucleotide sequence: TGTGCTAGCAGCTTGGGGCCCGACAGGGGGACAGATACGCAGTATTTT. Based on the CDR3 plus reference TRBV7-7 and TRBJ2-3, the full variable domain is GAGVSQSPRYKVTKRGQDVTLRCDPISSHATLYWYQQALGQGPEFLTYFNYEAQPDKSGLPSDRFSAERPEGSISTLTIQRTEQRDSAMYRCASSLGPDRGTDTQYFGPGTRLTVL.

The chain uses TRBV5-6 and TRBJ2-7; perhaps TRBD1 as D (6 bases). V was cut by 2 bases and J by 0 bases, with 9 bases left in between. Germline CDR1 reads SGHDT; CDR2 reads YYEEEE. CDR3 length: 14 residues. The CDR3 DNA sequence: TGTGCCAGCAGCTTCCTGACAGGCTCCTACGAGCAGTACTTC. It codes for CASSFLTGSYEQYF.

CDR3 region: CASSPLLPGQKETQYF. CDR3 bases: TGTGCCAGCAGTCCCTTGCTACCGGGACAGAAAGAGACCCAGTACTTC. The genes are TRBV27 and TRBJ2-5, with 7 positions matching TRBD1. There are 16 residues in the CDR3. The V segment lost 5 bases and the J segment 3 bases; nucleotides outside the gene matches: 12. Germline V gene lookup returns CDR1 MNHEY and CDR2 SMNVEV (reference sequence).

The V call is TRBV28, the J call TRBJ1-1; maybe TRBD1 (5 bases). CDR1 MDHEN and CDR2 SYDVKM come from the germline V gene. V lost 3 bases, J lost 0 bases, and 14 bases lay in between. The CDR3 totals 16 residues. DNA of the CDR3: TGTGCCAGCAGTTTCGCGGGGGGATCGATGAACACTGAAGCTTTCTTT. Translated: CASSFAGGSMNTEAFF.

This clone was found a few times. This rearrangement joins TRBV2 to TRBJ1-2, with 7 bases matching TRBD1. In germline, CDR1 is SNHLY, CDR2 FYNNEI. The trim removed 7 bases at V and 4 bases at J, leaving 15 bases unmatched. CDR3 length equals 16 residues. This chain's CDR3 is CASTPNPRDSIYGYTF. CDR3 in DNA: TGTGCCAGCACCCCCAACCCCAGGGACAGCATCTATGGCTACACCTTC.

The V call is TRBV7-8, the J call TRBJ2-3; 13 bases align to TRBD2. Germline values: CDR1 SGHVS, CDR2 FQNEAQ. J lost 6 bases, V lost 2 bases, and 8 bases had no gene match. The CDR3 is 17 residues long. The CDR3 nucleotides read TGTGCCAGCAGCTTATACGGGACTAGCGGGGCTGGGGATACGCAGTATTTT. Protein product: CASSLYGTSGAGDTQYF.

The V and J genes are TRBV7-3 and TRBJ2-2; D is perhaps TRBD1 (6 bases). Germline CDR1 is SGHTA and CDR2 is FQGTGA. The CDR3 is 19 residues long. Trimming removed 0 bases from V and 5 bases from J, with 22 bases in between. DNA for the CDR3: TGTGCCAGCAGCTTAACATTCGGGCTCAGGGAAGACAGGACCGGGGAGCTGTTTTTT. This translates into CASSLTFGLREDRTGELFF.

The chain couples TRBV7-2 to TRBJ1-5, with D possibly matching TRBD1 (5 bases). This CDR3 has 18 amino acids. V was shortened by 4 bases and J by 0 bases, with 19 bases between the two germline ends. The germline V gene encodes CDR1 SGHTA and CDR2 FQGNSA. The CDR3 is CASSSQIWGDLSNQPQHF. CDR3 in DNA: TGTGCCAGCAGCTCCCAAATTTGGGGGGATCTTAGCAATCAGCCCCAGCATTTT. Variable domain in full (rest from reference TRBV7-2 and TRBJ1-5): GAGVSQSPSNKVTEKGKDVELRCDPISGHTALYWYRQSLGQGLEFLIYFQGNSAPDKSGLPSDRFSAERTGGSVSTLTIQRTQQEDSAVYLCASSSQIWGDLSNQPQHFGDGTRLSIL.

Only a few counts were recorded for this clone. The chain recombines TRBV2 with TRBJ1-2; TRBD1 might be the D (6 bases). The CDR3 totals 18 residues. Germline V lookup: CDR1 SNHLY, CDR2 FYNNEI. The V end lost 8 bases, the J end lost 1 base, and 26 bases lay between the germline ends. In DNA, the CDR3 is TGTGCCAGCGGGAGTCTCTTTGGTGAAACAGGGATTAACTATGGCTACACCTTC. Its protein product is CASGSLFGETGINYGYTF.

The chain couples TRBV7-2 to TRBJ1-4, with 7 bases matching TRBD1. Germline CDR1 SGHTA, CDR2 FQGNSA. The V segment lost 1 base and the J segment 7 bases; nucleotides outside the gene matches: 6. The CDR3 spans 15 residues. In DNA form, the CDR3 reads TGTGCCAGCAGCTTAGACGGCAGGGGGAGTGAAAAACTGTTTTTT. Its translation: CASSLDGRGSEKLFF.

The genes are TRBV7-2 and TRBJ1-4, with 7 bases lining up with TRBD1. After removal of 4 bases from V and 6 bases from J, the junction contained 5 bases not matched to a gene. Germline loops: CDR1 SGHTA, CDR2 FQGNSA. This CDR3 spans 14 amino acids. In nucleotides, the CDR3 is TGTGCCAGCAGCTGGCAGGGGGATTATGAAAAACTGTTTTTT. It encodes CASSWQGDYEKLFF.

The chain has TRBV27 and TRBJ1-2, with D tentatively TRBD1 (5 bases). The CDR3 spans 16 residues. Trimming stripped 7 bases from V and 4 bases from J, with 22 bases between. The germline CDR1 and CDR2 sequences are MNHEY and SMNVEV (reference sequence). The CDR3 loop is CASKSSGNQGSYGYTF. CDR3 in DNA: TGTGCCAGCAAATCGTCGGGCAATCAGGGCAGCTATGGCTACACCTTC.

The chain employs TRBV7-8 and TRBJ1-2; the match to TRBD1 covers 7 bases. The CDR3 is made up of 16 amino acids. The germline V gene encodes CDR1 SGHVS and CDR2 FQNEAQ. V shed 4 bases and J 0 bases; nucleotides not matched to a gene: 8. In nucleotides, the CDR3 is TGTGCCAGCAGCTCCGCCAGGGACAGACCTAACTATGGCTACACCTTC. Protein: CASSSARDRPNYGYTF. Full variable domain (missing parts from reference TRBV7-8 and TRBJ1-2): GAGVSQSPRYKVAKRGQDVALRCDPISGHVSLFWYQQALGQGPEFLTYFQNEAQLDKSGLPSDRFFAERPEGSVSTLKIQRTQQEDSAVYLCASSSARDRPNYGYTFGSGTRLTVV.

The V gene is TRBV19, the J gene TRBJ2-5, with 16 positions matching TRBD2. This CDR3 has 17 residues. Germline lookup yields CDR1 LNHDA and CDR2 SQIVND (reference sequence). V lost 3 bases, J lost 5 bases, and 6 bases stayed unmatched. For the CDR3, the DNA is TGTGCCAGTAGTATCGGGACTAGCGGGGGGGCAGGGGAGACCCAGTACTTC. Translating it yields CASSIGTSGGAGETQYF.

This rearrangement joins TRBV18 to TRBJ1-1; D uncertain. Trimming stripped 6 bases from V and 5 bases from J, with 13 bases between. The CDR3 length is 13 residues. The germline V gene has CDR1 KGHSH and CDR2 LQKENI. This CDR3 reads CASSPPLTTEAFF. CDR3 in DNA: TGTGCCAGCTCTCCTCCCCTGACTACTGAAGCTTTCTTT.

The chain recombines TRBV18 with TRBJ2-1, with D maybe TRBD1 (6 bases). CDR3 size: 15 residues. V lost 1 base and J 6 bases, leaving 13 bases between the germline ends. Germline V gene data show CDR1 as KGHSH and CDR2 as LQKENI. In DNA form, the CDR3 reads TGTGCCAGCTCACCACAGGGGGTAAGAACCAATGAGCAGTTCTTC. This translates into CASSPQGVRTNEQFF.

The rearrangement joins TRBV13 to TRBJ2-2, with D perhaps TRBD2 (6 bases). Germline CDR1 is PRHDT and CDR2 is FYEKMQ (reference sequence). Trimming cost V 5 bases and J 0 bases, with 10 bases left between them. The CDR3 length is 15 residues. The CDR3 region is CASSSGPSNTGELFF. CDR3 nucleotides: TGTGCCAGCAGCAGCGGGCCATCGAACACCGGGGAGCTGTTTTTT.

The CDR3 protein is CASSVGSVSGNTIYF. CDR3 bases: TGTGCCAGCAGCGTAGGATCGGTCTCTGGAAACACCATATATTTT. The V and J genes are TRBV9 and TRBJ1-3; no clear D gene. Trimming left V 0 bases short and J 0 bases short, with 7 bases between. The germline V gene has CDR1 SGDLS and CDR2 YYNGEE. This CDR3 is built from 15 residues.